The 16 T cell receptor beta chains below come from one sample, sequenced in a study of spatial heterogeneity in lung cancer. Study-level results: Tumor mutation count correlated with how many alpha and beta TCRs expanded intratumorally.

For these TCRs, the target antigens are not known. The time point: sample taken at primary tumor resection. Each CDR3 protein gets one entry after TCRdb re-called the 5' RACE reads with MiXCR. Found here are 7,500 to 10,000 distinct CDR3 sequences, around 15% of them singletons; the top ten hold roughly 13%. This material consisted of lung tumor tissue, taken at surgery. Receptors were obtained from a male donor with early-stage non-small cell lung cancer.

This clonotype was picked up a small number of times. As DNA, the CDR3 is TGCAGCGTTAGGAGGACAGGGTCGGGCGAGCAGTACTTC. Translation: CSVRRTGSGEQYF. The chain joins TRBV29-1 to TRBJ2-7; 8 bases agree with TRBD1. This CDR3 region has 13 residues. The germline V gene has CDR1 SQVTM and CDR2 ANQGSEA. V lost 5 bases, J lost 6 bases, and 9 bases stayed unmatched.

This clonotype occurred many times. The chain uses TRBV24-1 and TRBJ1-4; a weak D match, TRBD1 (5 bases). Looked up from germline, CDR1 is KGHDR and CDR2 is SFDVKD. V lost 3 bases to trimming and J lost 6 bases, with 13 bases between them. The CDR3 contains 15 residues. CDR3 residues: CATSDNQGSYEKLFF. The CDR3 DNA is TGTGCCACCAGTGATAATCAGGGTTCGTATGAAAAACTGTTTTTT.

This clonotype was seen many times. The chain employs TRBV14 and TRBJ2-1; 11 bases map to TRBD2. Trimming took 1 base from V and 4 from J; bases not matched to a gene: 9. Germline lookup yields CDR1 SGHDN and CDR2 FVKESK. This CDR3 is built from 18 residues. The CDR3 nucleotides are TGTGCCAGCAGCCAAGCCTATCGGGGACTAGCGGAATACAATGAGCAGTTCTTC. This translates into CASSQAYRGLAEYNEQFF.

In its sample, this clonotype was seen many times. This rearrangement joins TRBV3-1 to TRBJ1-2; D ambiguous. The ends were cut back, 0 bases at V and 4 bases at J, with 3 bases in the middle. Germline assignment: CDR1 LGHDT and CDR2 YNNKEL (reference sequence). The CDR3 contains 12 residues. DNA of the CDR3: TGTGCCAGCAGCCAAGAGCTCTATGGCTACACCTTC. Amino acid sequence: CASSQELYGYTF.

This clonotype is labeled as medium-sized. The J gene is TRBJ2-3, the V gene TRBV4-2, with 7 bases lining up with TRBD2. CDR1 is LGHNA and CDR2 is YNFKEQ in the germline V gene. The V and J ends lost 0 bases and 6 bases, in that order; junction bases with no gene match: 9. The CDR3 consists of 16 residues. CDR3 nucleotides: TGTGCCAGCAGCCAAGACGTGGCGGGAGCGGTTGATACGCAGTATTTT. Protein product: CASSQDVAGAVDTQYF.

Judged by abundance, this clonotype is medium-sized. V is TRBV6-6 and J is TRBJ1-5; TRBD1 might be the D (6 bases). Germline values: CDR1 MNHNY, CDR2 SVGAGI (reference sequence). V dropped 8 bases and J dropped 6 bases, with 17 bases sitting between them. The CDR3 is 14 amino acids. This chain's CDR3 is CASGRGGTFQPQHF. Here the CDR3 DNA reads TGTGCCAGCGGTAGAGGGGGAACGTTTCAGCCCCAGCATTTT.

This clonotype was seen ten or more times. This chain links TRBV10-3 with TRBJ1-2; the D is unclear. Germline V gene lookup returns CDR1 ENHRY and CDR2 SYGVKD. Trimming took 3 bases from V and 1 from J, leaving 6 bases between them. The CDR3 extends over 13 amino acids. CDR3 residues: CAISDYINYGYTF. The CDR3 DNA follows: TGTGCCATCAGTGACTATATTAACTATGGCTACACCTTC.

In its sample, this clonotype was seen many times. J is TRBJ2-1 and V is TRBV7-9, with TRBD2 identical over 15 bases. V lost 5 bases and J lost 9; bases outside the gene matches: 14. The CDR3 is made up of 18 amino acids. Germline CDR1 SEHNR, CDR2 FQNEAQ (reference sequence). This chain's CDR3 is CASSAGTSGRSLLGEQFF. In DNA form, the CDR3 reads TGTGCCAGCAGCGCCGGGACTAGCGGGAGGTCCCTTCTAGGTGAGCAGTTCTTC.

This clonotype was seen repeatedly, ten times or more. The CDR3 region is CAISSTAEQYF. The CDR3 bases are TGTGCCATCAGCTCGACAGCTGAGCAGTACTTC. The chain carries TRBV10-3 and TRBJ2-7; D is possibly TRBD1 (5 bases). The germline V gene has CDR1 ENHRY and CDR2 SYGVKD. With 6 bases removed from V and 7 bases from J, the gap between germline ends came to 10 bases. The CDR3 spans 11 residues.

This clonotype appeared a few times. J is TRBJ2-3 and V is TRBV18, with D unresolved. The germline V gene encodes CDR1 KGHSH and CDR2 LQKENI. CDR3 length: 11 residues. Deletions cut 8 bases from V and 0 bases from J, with 3 bases between. The CDR3 bases are TGTGCCAGCGAAAGCACAGATACGCAGTATTTT. Translating it yields CASESTDTQYF. The full variable domain, its missing parts supplied by reference TRBV18 and TRBJ2-3, is NAGVMQNPRHLVRRRGQEARLRCSPMKGHSHVYWYRQLPEEGLKFMVYLQKENIIDESGMPKERFSAEFPKEGPSILRIQQVVRGDSAAYFCASESTDTQYFGPGTRLTVL.

By frequency in the sample, this clonotype is medium-sized. J is TRBJ2-6 and V is TRBV2; D gene ambiguous. Germline V gene data show CDR1 as SNHLY and CDR2 as FYNNEI. V lost 6 bases to trimming and J lost 0 bases, with 12 bases between them. The CDR3 loop spans 16 amino acids. The CDR3 reads CASSPGYASGANVLTF. CDR3 nucleotides: TGTGCCAGCAGCCCCGGGTACGCCTCTGGGGCCAACGTCCTGACTTTC. The whole variable domain, remainder taken from reference TRBV2 and TRBJ2-6, is EPEVTQTPSHQVTQMGQEVILRCVPISNHLYFYWYRQILGQKVEFLVSFYNNEISEKSEIFDDQFSVERPDGSNFTLKIRSTKLEDSAMYFCASSPGYASGANVLTFGAGSRLTVL.

Ten or more counts support this clonotype. V usage is TRBV4-1 and J usage is TRBJ2-5; TRBD1 agrees at 11 bases. The CDR3 loop spans 17 amino acids. V trimming: 5 bases; J trimming: 1 base; junction bases outside the gene matches: 9. The V gene's germline CDR1 is MGHRA and CDR2 YSYEKL. The CDR3 loop reads CASSRTGGQGAQETQYF. In DNA, the CDR3 is TGCGCCAGCAGCAGAACTGGAGGACAGGGGGCCCAAGAGACCCAGTACTTC.

This clonotype was observed many times. The J gene is TRBJ1-1, the V gene TRBV7-9; 10 positions match TRBD1. The ends lost 2 bases at V and 13 bases at J; junction bases unmatched: 7. The CDR3 is made up of 13 amino acids. Germline V gene lookup returns CDR1 SEHNR and CDR2 FQNEAQ (reference sequence). CDR3 sequence (DNA): TGTGCCAGCAGCTTACTTTACGGGGACAGGGGTTTCTTT. Protein sequence: CASSLLYGDRGFF.

This clonotype was seen many times. The chain has TRBV7-9 and TRBJ2-7; D is undetermined. V was pared by 5 bases and J by 1 base, with 21 bases between. This CDR3 spans 17 amino acids. CDR1 and CDR2 (germline): SEHNR, FQNEAQ (reference sequence). The CDR3 sequence is CASSPPPGEERSYEQYF. As DNA, the CDR3 is TGTGCCAGCAGCCCCCCCCCCGGTGAGGAGCGATCCTACGAGCAGTACTTC. Based on the CDR3 plus reference TRBV7-9 and TRBJ2-7, the full variable domain is DTGVSQNPRHKITKRGQNVTFRCDPISEHNRLYWYRQTLGQGPEFLTYFQNEAQLEKSRLLSDRFSAERPKGSFSTLEIQRTEQGDSAMYLCASSPPPGEERSYEQYFGPGTRLTVT.

At least ten counts were recorded for this clonotype. V gene TRBV6-5 combines with J gene TRBJ2-3; 11 positions agree with TRBD2. V shed 6 bases, J shed 0 bases, and the junction held 2 bases outside the gene matches. This CDR3 contains 15 residues. From germline, CDR1 is MNHEY and CDR2 SVGAGI. The CDR3: CASRLAGASTDTQYF. The CDR3 nucleotides read TGTGCCAGCAGACTAGCGGGAGCGAGCACAGATACGCAGTATTTT.

Many counts were recorded for this clonotype. The chain recombines TRBV7-9 with TRBJ1-2; D is undetermined. This CDR3 comprises 15 residues. In germline, CDR1 is SEHNR, CDR2 FQNEAQ (reference sequence). The ends were cut back, 5 bases at V and 0 bases at J, with 13 bases in the middle. The CDR3 spells CASSPLDRANYGYTF. In nucleotides, the CDR3 is TGTGCCAGCAGCCCGCTTGACCGGGCTAACTATGGCTACACCTTC. Full variable domain (remainder filled in from reference TRBV7-9 and TRBJ1-2): DTGVSQNPRHKITKRGQNVTFRCDPISEHNRLYWYRQTLGQGPEFLTYFQNEAQLEKSRLLSDRFSAERPKGSFSTLEIQRTEQGDSAMYLCASSPLDRANYGYTFGSGTRLTVV.